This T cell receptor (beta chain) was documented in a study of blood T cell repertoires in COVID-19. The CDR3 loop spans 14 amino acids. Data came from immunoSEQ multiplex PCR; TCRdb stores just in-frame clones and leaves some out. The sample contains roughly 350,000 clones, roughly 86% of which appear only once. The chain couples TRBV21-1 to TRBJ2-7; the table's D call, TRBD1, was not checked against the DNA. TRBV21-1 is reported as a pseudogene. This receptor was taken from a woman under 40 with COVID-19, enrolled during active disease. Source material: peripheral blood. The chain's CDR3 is CASSCNRGSAEQYF. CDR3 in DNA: TGTGCCAGCAGTTGTAACAGGGGATCGGCCGAGCAGTACTTC.